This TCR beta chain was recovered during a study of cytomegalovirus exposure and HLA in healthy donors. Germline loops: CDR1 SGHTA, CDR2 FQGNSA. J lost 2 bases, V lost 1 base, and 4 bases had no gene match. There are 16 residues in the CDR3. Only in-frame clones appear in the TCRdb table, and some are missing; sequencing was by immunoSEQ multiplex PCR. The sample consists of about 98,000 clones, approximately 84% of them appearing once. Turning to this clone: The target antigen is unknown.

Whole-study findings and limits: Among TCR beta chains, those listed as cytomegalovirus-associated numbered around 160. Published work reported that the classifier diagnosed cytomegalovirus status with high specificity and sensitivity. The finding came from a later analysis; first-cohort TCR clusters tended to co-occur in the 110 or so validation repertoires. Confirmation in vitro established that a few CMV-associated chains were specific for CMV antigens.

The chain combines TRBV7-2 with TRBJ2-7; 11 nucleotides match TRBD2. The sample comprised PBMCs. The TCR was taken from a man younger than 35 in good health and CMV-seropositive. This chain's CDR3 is CASSLVGLAATYEQYF. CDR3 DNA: TGTGCCAGCAGCTTAGTGGGACTAGCGGCAACCTACGAGCAGTACTTC.